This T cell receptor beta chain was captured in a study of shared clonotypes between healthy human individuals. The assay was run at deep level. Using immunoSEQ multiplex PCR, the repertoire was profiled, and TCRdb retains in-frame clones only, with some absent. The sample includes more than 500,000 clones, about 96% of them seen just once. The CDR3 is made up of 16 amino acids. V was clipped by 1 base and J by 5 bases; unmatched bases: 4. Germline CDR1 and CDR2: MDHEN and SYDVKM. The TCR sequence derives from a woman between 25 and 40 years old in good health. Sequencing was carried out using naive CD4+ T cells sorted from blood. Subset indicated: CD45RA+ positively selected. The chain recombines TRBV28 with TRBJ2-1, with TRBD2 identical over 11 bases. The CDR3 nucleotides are TGTGCCAGCAGTTTATCCACTAGCGGGAGTCACAATGAGCAGTTCTTC. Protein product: CASSLSTSGSHNEQFF.